This note documents a single T cell receptor (beta chain) sequence. Antigen unknown. This sample was included in a study of T-cell memory formation after mild COVID-19. Study information: The study found TCR clusters largely donor specific.

TCRdb reprocessed the 5' RACE reads with MiXCR, giving one entry per CDR3 protein. The table shows some 110,000 distinct CDR3 sequences, with 12% occurring only once. The CDR3 runs 17 residues. Germline CDR1 reads LGHNA; CDR2 reads YSLEER. The trim removed 0 bases at V and 4 bases at J, leaving 4 bases unmatched. General study results and limits: Confirmation was lacking for SARS-CoV-2 specificity of second-wave clones that peaked on day 37. Within pre-infection memory, some responding clones were found, suggesting cross-reactive memory joined. Clones contracting day 15 to 85 were balanced CD4/CD8; later expanders leaned CD4+.

Sequencing was performed on PBMCs or a T cell subset sorted from them (not recorded which). This TCR was sampled from an adult woman who had mild COVID-19 (a few samples of this study predate the infection). Cell type and time point are not known. This sequence joins TRBV4-3 and TRBJ2-1; 12 positions match TRBD2. CDR3 region: CASSQERGTSGYNEQFF. CDR3 nucleotides: TGCGCCAGCAGCCAAGAGCGAGGGACTAGCGGGTACAATGAGCAGTTCTTC.